The 23 T cell receptor beta chains reported below all come from one sample, sequenced in a study of early T cells in non-severe SARS-CoV-2 infection. MiXCR was run by TCRdb on the 5' RACE reads, yielding one entry per CDR3 protein. This table has roughly 46,000 distinct CDR3 sequences, roughly 7.1% appearing once. Sequencing used whole blood. The receptors were gathered from an adult who was a healthcare worker with PCR-confirmed SARS-CoV-2 infection or an uninfected control (not recorded which).

The CDR3 DNA follows: TGCAGTGCTAGGATCCGGGACAGGATTACCGAGCAGTACTTC. Amino acids: CSARIRDRITEQYF. V usage is TRBV20-1 and J usage is TRBJ2-7; 8 bases align to TRBD1. Germline V CDR1 and CDR2: DFQATT, SNEGSKA (reference sequence). The junction had 10 bases not matched to a gene; V was cut back by 3 bases and J by 6 bases. The CDR3 consists of 14 residues.

Concerning this clonotype itself: The junction departs from the called germline gene at one end, perhaps through a read error. This rearrangement joins TRBV18 to TRBJ2-7, with TRBD2 matching over 10 bases. The CDR3 runs 16 residues. From germline, CDR1 is KGHSH and CDR2 LQKENI. In nucleotides, the CDR3 is TGTGCCAGCTCACCAAACCTAGCGGGGGCATCCTACGAGCTGTACTTC. Its translation: CASSPNLAGASYELYF.

At least ten counts were recorded for this clonotype. The V and J genes are TRBV6-2 or TRBV6-3 and TRBJ1-1; D is uncertain. The V gene's germline CDR1 is MNHEY and CDR2 SVGEGT. The V and J ends lost 0 bases and 0 bases respectively, with 8 bases between them. The CDR3 runs to 15 residues. CDR3 sequence: CASSYSILMNTEAFF. The CDR3 region has the DNA TGTGCCAGCAGTTACTCGATTCTGATGAACACTGAAGCTTTCTTT.

This clonotype appeared many times. This chain links TRBV7-6 with TRBJ1-5, with TRBD1 matching over 7 bases. The germline CDR1 and CDR2 sequences are SGHVS and FNYEAQ. The CDR3 runs to 15 residues. The junction had 8 bases not matched to a gene; V was cut back by 2 bases and J by 7 bases. The CDR3 coding sequence is TGTGCCAGCAGCTTAAGCGAGGGGGCGGGACAGCCCCAGCATTTT. Protein product: CASSLSEGAGQPQHF.

This chain joins TRBV7-9 and TRBJ1-1, with unresolved D. Germline V gives CDR1 SEHNR, CDR2 FQNEAQ (reference sequence). Trimming removed 5 bases from V and 0 bases from J, with 13 bases in between. The CDR3 is made up of 15 amino acids. The CDR3 DNA sequence: TGTGCCAGCAGCCCCAGACGGAACATGAACACTGAAGCTTTCTTT. This translates into CASSPRRNMNTEAFF.

This clonotype has a handful of counts. The J gene is TRBJ2-3, the V gene TRBV2, with D perhaps TRBD1 or TRBD2 (5 bases each). Germline loops: CDR1 SNHLY, CDR2 FYNNEI. There are 15 residues in the CDR3. Trimming removed 4 bases from V and 2 bases from J, with 13 bases in between. As DNA, the CDR3 is TGTGCCAGCAGTGCGTCGGGACGGATCACAGATACGCAGTATTTT. This sequence encodes CASSASGRITDTQYF.

This clonotype was counted between two and nine times. The chain recombines TRBV20-1 with TRBJ1-4, with D possibly TRBD1 on 6 matching bases. Per the germline V gene, CDR1 is DFQATT and CDR2 is SNEGSKA (reference sequence). The V and J ends lost 6 bases and 8 bases respectively, with 22 bases between them. CDR3 size: 15 residues. The CDR3: CSAQLHWGGEEKLFF. The CDR3 nucleotides read TGCAGTGCCCAACTTCATTGGGGGGGCGAGGAAAAACTGTTTTTT.

This clonotype has more than one count but fewer than ten. The chain combines TRBV14 with TRBJ1-2; D is possibly TRBD1 (5 bases). Trimming removed 0 bases from V and 7 bases from J, with 15 bases in between. Germline V CDR1 and CDR2: SGHDN, FVKESK. This CDR3 has 15 residues. The CDR3 reads CASSQDPAGRGGYTF. The CDR3, as DNA: TGTGCCAGCAGCCAAGACCCAGCGGGGCGTGGTGGCTACACCTTC.

The chain employs TRBV12-3 or TRBV12-4 and TRBJ1-4, with a possible D match to TRBD1 (5 bases). This CDR3 spans 13 amino acids. The V and J ends lost 6 bases and 10 bases respectively, with 15 bases between them. CDR3 DNA sequence: TGTGCCAGCAGACACAGCGGAGGGGTAAAACTGTTTTTT. Its translation: CASRHSGGVKLFF.

This clonotype was picked up many times. The V gene is TRBV10-1, the J gene TRBJ2-5, with D unresolved. The germline CDR1 and CDR2 sequences are WNHNN and SYGVQD (reference sequence). V was trimmed by 6 bases and J by 4 bases, leaving 12 bases between them. This CDR3 comprises 13 residues. CDR3 residues: CASSPTRRETQYF. CDR3 sequence (DNA): TGCGCCAGCAGCCCCACTCGGCGAGAGACCCAGTACTTC.

V usage is TRBV7-6 and J usage is TRBJ2-7; 7 bases map to TRBD2. After removal of 1 base from V and 2 bases from J, the junction contained 8 bases not matched to a gene. Germline V CDR1 and CDR2: SGHVS, FNYEAQ. The CDR3 consists of 16 residues. Here the CDR3 reads CASSLDRLAATYEQYF. DNA for the CDR3: TGTGCCAGCAGCTTAGATCGGCTAGCGGCGACCTACGAGCAGTACTTC.

Ten or more counts support this clonotype. The genes are TRBV2 and TRBJ2-7; D is ambiguous. Germline assignment: CDR1 SNHLY and CDR2 FYNNEI. CDR3 length equals 12 residues. Trimming removed 5 bases from V and 2 bases from J, with 7 bases in between. CDR3 sequence (DNA): TGTGCCAGCAGTCGTTCCCCCTACGAGCAGTACTTC. Amino acid sequence: CASSRSPYEQYF.

This clonotype has just a few counts. The rearrangement links TRBV19 to TRBJ1-2, with a possible D match to TRBD1 (6 bases). V was pared by 3 bases and J by 4 bases, with 12 bases between. CDR1 and CDR2 (germline): LNHDA, SQIVND (reference sequence). The CDR3 covers 14 residues. This CDR3 reads CASSMQGLGYGYTF. CDR3 nucleotide sequence: TGTGCCAGTAGTATGCAGGGGCTCGGCTATGGCTACACCTTC.

This chain links TRBV20-1 with TRBJ2-7; TRBD2 is a possible D gene (6 bases). Between the trimmed V and J ends, which lost 1 base and 5 bases, there was a span of 15 bases. The CDR3 contains 14 residues. Germline V CDR1 and CDR2: DFQATT, SNEGSKA (reference sequence). CDR3 sequence: CSARGGRGYHEQYF. The CDR3 DNA reads as TGCAGTGCTAGAGGAGGGCGGGGTTACCACGAGCAGTACTTC.

The chain couples TRBV7-9 to TRBJ1-4, with TRBD1 matching 8 bases. The V gene's germline CDR1 is SEHNR and CDR2 FQNEAQ (reference sequence). The CDR3 length is 13 residues. V trimming: 6 bases; J trimming: 6 bases; junction bases outside the gene matches: 3. The CDR3 DNA sequence: TGTGCCAGCAGTTACAGGGGGGATGAAAAACTGTTTTTT. This gives the protein CASSYRGDEKLFF. Variable domain in full (rest from reference TRBV7-9 and TRBJ1-4): DTGVSQNPRHKITKRGQNVTFRCDPISEHNRLYWYRQTLGQGPEFLTYFQNEAQLEKSRLLSDRFSAERPKGSFSTLEIQRTEQGDSAMYLCASSYRGDEKLFFGSGTQLSVL.

The chain joins TRBV29-1 to TRBJ1-2; D not certain. CDR1 and CDR2 (germline): SQVTM, ANQGSEA. CDR3 size: 15 residues. Trimming took off 5 bases at V and 2 bases at J, with 18 bases between the two ends. As DNA, the CDR3 is TGCAGCGTTCGAATTCCAAGGGAAGAAAACTATGGCTACACCTTC. It translates to CSVRIPREENYGYTF.

This clonotype was seen ten or more times. The CDR3 nucleotides read TGTGCCAGCAGCTTGGGACTCCAAGAGACCCAGTACTTC. Its translation: CASSLGLQETQYF. This chain uses TRBV11-3 with TRBJ2-5, with D perhaps TRBD2 (6 bases). CDR1 is SGHNT, CDR2 YENEEA, per germline. The length of the CDR3 is 13 residues. V lost 3 bases and J 1 base, leaving 6 bases between the germline ends.

The genes are TRBV12-3 or TRBV12-4 and TRBJ1-1, with 11 bases that match TRBD1. J was trimmed by 3 bases and V by 5 bases; bases with no gene match: 5. This CDR3 region has 15 residues. The CDR3 coding sequence is TGTGCCAGCAGTGTAGGGGACAGGGGGGACACTGAAGCTTTCTTT. As protein: CASSVGDRGDTEAFF.

The sample holds many counts of this clonotype. The rearrangement links TRBV29-1 to TRBJ2-5; D uncertain. CDR1 is SQVTM and CDR2 is ANQGSEA in the germline V gene. With 4 bases removed from V and 5 bases from J, the gap between germline ends came to 11 bases. The CDR3 runs to 12 residues. CDR3 DNA sequence: TGCAGCGTTGGAGTGCAGGTGGAGACCCAGTACTTC. Protein product: CSVGVQVETQYF.

This clonotype was recorded a few times. This chain joins TRBV15 and TRBJ1-2, with D unclear. The CDR3 runs 13 residues. CDR1 and CDR2 (germline): LNHNV, YYDKDF (reference sequence). V lost 6 bases, J lost 4 bases, and 12 bases lay in between. CDR3 sequence reads: CATRIGSGYGYTF. In DNA form, the CDR3 reads TGTGCCACCAGGATAGGGTCGGGCTATGGCTACACCTTC.

The chain recombines TRBV5-1 with TRBJ2-3, with TRBD2 as a possible D gene (5 bases). Trimming took 0 bases from V and 1 from J, leaving 6 bases between them. CDR3 size: 14 residues. From germline, CDR1 is SGHRS and CDR2 YFSETQ. CDR3: CASSLDSGTDTQYF. CDR3 coding DNA: TGCGCCAGCAGCTTGGATAGCGGCACAGATACGCAGTATTTT. Complete variable domain (other parts from reference TRBV5-1 and TRBJ2-3): KAGVTQTPRYLIKTRGQQVTLSCSPISGHRSVSWYQQTPGQGLQFLFEYFSETQRNKGNFPGRFSGRQFSNSRSEMNVSTLELGDSALYLCASSLDSGTDTQYFGPGTRLTVL.

In its sample, this clonotype was seen many times. The chain carries TRBV6-1 and TRBJ2-7; the match to TRBD1 covers 8 bases. This CDR3 spans 15 amino acids. With V trimmed by 6 bases and J by 0 bases, 7 bases remained unmatched. Germline V lookup: CDR1 MNHNS, CDR2 SASEGT. This CDR3 is CASSLGQASSYEQYF. CDR3 nucleotides: TGTGCCAGCAGCCTGGGACAGGCCAGCTCCTACGAGCAGTACTTC.

This clonotype was detected only a few times. The V gene is TRBV19, the J gene TRBJ2-3; 7 positions match TRBD2. Germline V gives CDR1 LNHDA, CDR2 SQIVND (reference sequence). The CDR3 is 16 residues long. V was clipped by 0 bases and J by 4 bases; unmatched bases: 7. The CDR3 coding sequence is TGTGCCAGTAGTATAGATCACGGGGGGAGCGCAGATACGCAGTATTTT. This encodes CASSIDHGGSADTQYF.